These T cell receptor beta chains were read from a single sample in a study of shared clonotypes between healthy human individuals. TCRdb's copy holds only in-frame clones and misses some; the assay was immunoSEQ multiplex PCR. The sample lists roughly 1.5 million clones; around 98% were seen once. Sequenced: naive CD4+ T cells sorted from blood. These receptors all come from a man aged 30-40 years in good health. Each CDR3 is given with its conserved first and last residue. The order of the fields is clone size, J gene, V gene, D gene, CDR3 protein, CDR3 DNA. A D gene is named only where the DNA matches it firmly. The listing skips clone size in some rows; elsewhere it reads once, few, many or a size class.

NA,TRBJ1-5,TRBV19,TRBD1,CASSFRDSGNQPQHF,TGTGCCAGTAGTTTCCGGGACAGTGGCAATCAGCCCCAGCATTTT
NA,TRBJ2-5,TRBV19,NA,CASSIYSRERMETQYF,TGTGCCAGTAGTATTTATAGCCGGGAGAGGATGGAGACCCAGTACTTC
once,TRBJ1-1,TRBV30,NA,CAWSRQYAFF,TGTGCCTGGAGTCGACAATACGCTTTCTTT
NA,TRBJ2-1,TRBV9,NA,CASSARTHNEQFF,TGTGCCAGCAGCGCTCGGACGCACAATGAGCAGTTCTTC
NA,TRBJ2-7,TRBV29-1,NA,CSVSLLGIGEQYF,TGCAGCGTCTCTCTCTTAGGGATAGGGGAGCAGTACTTC
NA,TRBJ1-2,TRBV6-5,NA,CASSRTENYGYTF,TGTGCCAGCAGTAGAACAGAAAACTATGGCTACACCTTC
NA,TRBJ2-1,TRBV28,TRBD2,CASSPAGGPYNEQFF,TGTGCCAGCAGCCCGGCGGGAGGGCCCTACAATGAGCAGTTCTTC
NA,TRBJ2-7,TRBV2,NA,CASSEYITEQYF,TGTGCCAGCAGTGAATACATCACCGAGCAGTACTTC
NA,TRBJ1-1,TRBV7-2,NA,CASSLLLLQGIRNTEAFF,TGTGCCAGCAGCTTATTATTGTTACAGGGAATCCGGAACACTGAAGCTTTCTTT
NA,TRBJ2-1,TRBV11-3,NA,CASSGGGDHNEQFF,TGTGCCAGCAGCGGCGGAGGGGACCACAATGAGCAGTTCTTC
NA,TRBJ2-6,TRBV19,TRBD1,CASRRQGSSGANVLTF,TGTGCCAGTAGGAGACAGGGCAGCTCTGGGGCCAACGTCCTGACTTTC